One and the same sample provided the 14 T cell receptor beta chains below, sequenced in a study of T cell responses to AZD1222 COVID-19 vaccine (dated by TCRdb to about 2021). The protocol used for the library was the immunoSEQ multiplex PCR assay. What TCRdb holds here is the immuneACCESS table cut down to in-frame rearrangements. Part of the clones is not present; checked against another copy, under half of the missing clones reflect an unresolved V gene, and the others are unexplained. This sample is represented by about 93,000 clones; about 86% of them were singletons. Together, the top ten hold about 7.7% of the sample. The sample's time point, from its label and the paper: baseline before first vaccination. Sample: peripheral blood, taken on day 0 of AZD1222 vaccination. Source of these receptors: an adult in good health.

Concerning this clone itself: The junction shows a germline mismatch at one end, possibly a read error. The J gene is TRBJ1-6, the V gene TRBV28; 9 bases line up with TRBD1. The CDR3 contains 16 residues. The germline CDR1 and CDR2 sequences are MDHEN and SYDVKM. CDR3 nucleotides: TGTGCCAGCCGTTTGGCGGACAGGGGTCAAAATTCACCCCTCCACTTT. This codes for CASRLADRGQNSPLHF. The variable domain in full, completed from reference TRBV28 and TRBJ1-6, reads DVKVTQSSRYLVKRTGEKVFLECVQDMDHENMFWYRQDPGLGLRLIYFSYDVKMKEKGDIPEGYSVSREKKERFSLILESASTNQTSMYLCASRLADRGQNSPLHFGNGTRLTVT.

V is TRBV4-1 and J is TRBJ2-7, with TRBD1 identical over 7 bases. Trimming at V came to 1 base and at J to 3 bases, leaving 6 bases not matched to a gene. CDR3 length equals 15 residues. Germline V gene sequence: CDR1 MGHRA, CDR2 YSYEKL. The CDR3 reads CASSQVDQGVYEQYF. CDR3 bases: TGCGCCAGCAGCCAAGTCGACCAGGGGGTCTACGAGCAGTACTTC.

The chain employs TRBV5-6 and TRBJ2-1; possible D gene TRBD2, 6 bases. CDR1 is SGHDT and CDR2 is YYEEEE in the germline V gene. The CDR3 contains 17 residues. The V end was cut by 3 bases, the J end by 2 bases, with 18 bases between. The CDR3 reads CASSSIRDGRPYNEQFF. The CDR3 nucleotides read TGTGCCAGCAGCTCCATCCGGGACGGGAGACCCTACAATGAGCAGTTCTTC.

The chain joins TRBV9 to TRBJ1-1; a weak D match, TRBD1 (5 bases). The CDR3 has 12 amino acids. Germline loops: CDR1 SGDLS, CDR2 YYNGEE. Trimming took off 4 bases at V and 4 bases at J, with 8 bases between the two ends. The CDR3 region is CASSSQGTEAFF. The CDR3 DNA sequence: TGTGCCAGCAGCTCTCAGGGCACTGAAGCTTTCTTT.

The rearrangement joins TRBV19 to TRBJ2-5, with TRBD1 matching over 10 bases. The CDR3 is 15 amino acids. The V gene end was trimmed by 7 bases and the J gene end by 5 bases; junction bases not matched to a gene: 10. In germline, CDR1 is LNHDA, CDR2 SQIVND (reference sequence). This CDR3 is CASTPGQGSGETQYF. CDR3 DNA sequence: TGTGCCAGTACCCCGGGACAGGGGAGTGGCGAGACCCAGTACTTC.

In nucleotides, the CDR3 is TGCGCCAGCAGCCTCGTTGGACAGGGAGACGAGCAGTACTTC. Translation: CASSLVGQGDEQYF. The chain joins TRBV4-1 to TRBJ2-7, with 8 bases lining up with TRBD1. The junction had 7 bases not matched to a gene; V was cut back by 4 bases and J by 5 bases. Germline V lookup: CDR1 MGHRA, CDR2 YSYEKL. The CDR3 has 14 amino acids.

The rearrangement joins TRBV30 to TRBJ1-5, with D tentatively TRBD1 (6 bases). Between the trimmed V and J ends, which lost 0 bases and 7 bases, there was a span of 10 bases. CDR3 length: 13 residues. CDR1 and CDR2 (germline): GTSNPN, SVGIG (reference sequence). The CDR3: CAWSVTGQQPQHF. Here the CDR3 DNA reads TGTGCCTGGAGTGTAACAGGGCAGCAGCCCCAGCATTTT. Variable domain in full (rest from reference TRBV30 and TRBJ1-5): SQTIHQWPATLVQPVGSPLSLECTVEGTSNPNLYWYRQAAGRGLQLLFYSVGIGQISSEVPQNLSASRPQDRQFILSSKKLLLSDSGFYLCAWSVTGQQPQHFGDGTRLSIL.

V is TRBV1 and J is TRBJ1-1; the D call of TRBD1 is as the table states it, not checked on the DNA. TRBV1 is assigned pseudogene status. The length of the CDR3 is 15 residues. The CDR3 reads CTSRHRGREEAEAFF. The CDR3, as DNA: TGCACCAGCAGGCACAGGGGGCGTGAAGAGGCTGAAGCTTTCTTT.

The V and J genes are TRBV19 and TRBJ1-5; TRBD1 agrees at 7 bases. CDR1 and CDR2 from the germline V gene are LNHDA and SQIVND (reference sequence). Trimming took 3 bases from V and 1 from J; bases not matched to a gene: 9. The CDR3 is 17 amino acids. The CDR3 bases are TGTGCCAGTAGTATGGTGGGACAGCAATCAAGCAATCAGCCCCAGCATTTT. Protein: CASSMVGQQSSNQPQHF.

The chain carries TRBV29-1 and TRBJ1-4; D is perhaps TRBD1 (5 bases). Trimming shortened V by 6 bases and J by 3 bases, and 14 bases separated the two germline ends. This CDR3 contains 14 residues. Germline CDR1 and CDR2: SQVTM and ANQGSEA. The CDR3 reads CSVLPDTSNEKLFF. CDR3 DNA: TGCAGCGTGTTGCCGGACACGTCTAATGAAAAACTGTTTTTT.

The V and J genes are TRBV29-1 and TRBJ2-3; no clear D. The CDR3 extends over 12 amino acids. Germline-derived CDR1 and CDR2 are SQVTM and ANQGSEA. Trimming pared 7 bases from V and 3 bases from J, leaving 11 bases between. The CDR3 spells CSGEDGTDTQYF. Here the CDR3 DNA reads TGCAGCGGTGAGGACGGGACAGATACGCAGTATTTT.

V and J are TRBV4-1 and TRBJ2-5; D gene ambiguous. The CDR3 runs 15 residues. Deletions cut 0 bases from V and 5 bases from J, with 13 bases between. Germline CDR1 is MGHRA and CDR2 is YSYEKL. For the CDR3, the DNA is TGCGCCAGCAGCCAAGATCGTAACAGTGGGGAGACCCAGTACTTC. Amino acid sequence: CASSQDRNSGETQYF.

This chain joins TRBV10-3 and TRBJ2-7; 7 nucleotides line up with TRBD1. Losses at the gene ends were 3 bases for V and 4 bases for J; bases not matched to a gene: 9. From germline, CDR1 is ENHRY and CDR2 SYGVKD. The CDR3 consists of 15 residues. In DNA form, the CDR3 reads TGTGCCATCAGTGATCCTCAGGGGGTTCAGTACGAGCAGTACTTC. Protein product: CAISDPQGVQYEQYF.

This chain joins TRBV6-5 and TRBJ1-3, with D uncertain. CDR1 and CDR2 from the germline V gene are MNHEY and SVGAGI. Trimming pared 0 bases from V and 2 bases from J, leaving 5 bases between. This CDR3 contains 14 residues. CDR3 in amino acids: CASSYSGTGNTIYF. As DNA, the CDR3 is TGTGCCAGCAGTTACTCAGGCACTGGAAACACCATATATTTT.